The present T cell receptor (beta chain) was sequenced within a study of T cells in Graves' hyperthyroidism and ophthalmopathy. This clonotype was observed a few times. CDR3 length equals 20 residues. Germline V gene data show CDR1 as SGHRS and CDR2 as YFSETQ. V lost 0 bases, J lost 0 bases, and 11 bases stayed unmatched. Amplification targeted TCR beta CDR3 regions from RNA transcripts. TCR CDR3 underwent first-round RT-PCR with the HTBI primer set. TCRdb re-derived calls from the multiplex PCR reads in MiXCR, one entry per CDR3 protein. The table includes under 650,000 distinct CDR3 sequences, around 15% detected once.

This chain uses TRBV5-1 with TRBJ2-4; 11 bases are a match to TRBD1. The sequenced sample consisted of blood. This receptor was identified in a woman under 40 with Graves' hyperthyroidism. In DNA, the CDR3 is TGCGCCAGCAGCTTGGAGTGGGGACAGGGGGTGGAACTAGCCAAAAACATTCAGTACTTC. It specifies CASSLEWGQGVELAKNIQYF.